This TCR beta chain was documented in a study of shared clonotypes between healthy human individuals. The CDR3 has 12 residues. The germline CDR1 and CDR2 sequences are MNHNS and SASEGT. With 5 bases removed from V and 5 bases from J, the gap between germline ends came to 7 bases. Over several immunoSEQ plates, each subset's genomic DNA was distributed in even portions. The repertoire was sequenced with immunoSEQ multiplex PCR; TCRdb's copy has only in-frame clones and lacks some. The sample lists approximately 2.1 million clones; over 85% were seen once. The rearrangement uses TRBV6-1 and TRBJ1-3; D not resolved. The receptor was derived from a young man in good health. Some clones in this sample may be carry-over from other donors' samples. The sample comprised naive CD4+ T cells from PBMCs. This sample's subset: CD45RA+ positively selected. The CDR3 nucleotides read TGTGCCAGCAGTACCGACCGAAACACCATATATTTT. Encoded protein: CASSTDRNTIYF.